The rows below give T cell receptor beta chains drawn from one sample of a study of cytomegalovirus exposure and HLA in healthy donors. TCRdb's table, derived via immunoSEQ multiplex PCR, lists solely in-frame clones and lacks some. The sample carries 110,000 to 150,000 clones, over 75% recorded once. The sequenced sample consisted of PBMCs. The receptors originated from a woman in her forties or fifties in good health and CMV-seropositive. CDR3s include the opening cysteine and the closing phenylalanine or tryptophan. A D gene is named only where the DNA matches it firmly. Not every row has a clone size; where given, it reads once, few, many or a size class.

CASSLVGHGYTF,TGTGCCAGCAGCTTGGTCGGTCATGGCTACACCTTC,.,TRBV5-6,.,TRBJ1-2
CASSLPGGTDTQYF,TGCGCCAGCAGCTTGCCGGGGGGGACAGATACGCAGTATTTT,TRBD2,TRBV5-1,.,TRBJ2-3
CASSSGQGLYNEQFF,TGTGCCAGCAGCTCGGGACAGGGGCTATACAATGAGCAGTTCTTC,TRBD1,TRBV5-4,.,TRBJ2-1
CASSFADFSGANVLTF,TGTGCCAGCAGCTTTGCGGATTTCTCTGGGGCCAACGTCCTGACTTTC,.,TRBV7-3,.,TRBJ2-6
CASSPGGMEPRAFF,TGTGCCAGCAGCCCCGGGGGGATGGAGCCTCGAGCTTTCTTT,.,TRBV7-2,.,TRBJ1-1
CASRTGGRSTDTQYF,TGTGCCAGCAGGACGGGGGGCCGGAGCACAGATACGCAGTATTTT,.,TRBV28,.,TRBJ2-3
CASSLDLDTQYF,TGTGCCAGCAGCTTGGATCTAGATACGCAGTATTTT,.,TRBV5-5,.,TRBJ2-3
CASSQVAGGLYNEQFF,TGCGCCAGCAGCCAGGTAGCGGGGGGGCTATACAATGAGCAGTTCTTC,TRBD2,TRBV4-1,few,TRBJ2-1
CASSPDRVGQPQHF,TGTGCCAGCAGCCCTGACAGGGTAGGTCAGCCCCAGCATTTT,TRBD1,TRBV2,.,TRBJ1-5
CASRGTDRHYEQYF,TGTGCCAGCAGGGGGACAGATAGACATTACGAGCAGTACTTC,TRBD1,TRBV6-1,.,TRBJ2-7
CASSLYAAGYEQYF,TGTGCCAGCAGCTTGTACGCCGCGGGGTACGAGCAGTACTTC,.,TRBV5-6,.,TRBJ2-7
CASSSGTGSYEQYF,TGTGCCAGCAGCTCCGGGACAGGGAGCTACGAGCAGTACTTC,TRBD1,TRBV7-9,.,TRBJ2-7
CASSSQDLGETQYF,TGTGCCAGCAGCTCCCAGGACTTGGGGGAGACCCAGTACTTC,.,TRBV5-4,.,TRBJ2-5
CASSNQGTDTQYF,TGTGCCAGCAGCAACCAGGGCACAGATACGCAGTATTTT,.,TRBV7-3,.,TRBJ2-3
CASSLIGTGVTGELFF,TGTGCCAGCAGTTTAATCGGGACAGGGGTTACCGGGGAGCTGTTTTTT,TRBD1,TRBV27,.,TRBJ2-2
CSVAMTRLSTDTQYF,TGCAGCGTTGCTATGACTAGGTTGAGTACAGATACGCAGTATTTT,.,TRBV29-1,.,TRBJ2-3
CASSRGGDRGADTQYF,TGTGCCAGTAGTCGTGGAGGAGACAGGGGAGCAGATACGCAGTATTTT,TRBD1,TRBV19,.,TRBJ2-3
CASSLRTGDTDTQYF,TGCGCCAGCAGCTTGAGGACAGGGGACACAGATACGCAGTATTTT,TRBD1,TRBV5-1,.,TRBJ2-3
CASSTGTAGEAFF,TGTGCCAGCAGTACTGGGACAGCCGGTGAAGCTTTCTTT,TRBD1,TRBV2,once,TRBJ1-1
CASSLGLAGGDEQYF,TGTGCCAGCAGCTTAGGTCTAGCGGGGGGCGACGAGCAGTACTTC,TRBD2,TRBV7-9,.,TRBJ2-7
CASDRGAPSGYTF,TGTGCCAGTGACAGGGGCGCGCCATCGGGCTACACCTTC,TRBD1,TRBV30,.,TRBJ1-2
CASSSTPSGGAGEQFF,TGTGCCAGCAGCTCAACACCTAGCGGGGGGGCGGGTGAGCAGTTCTTC,TRBD2,TRBV11-2,.,TRBJ2-1
CASSQATGTRRIDTQYF,TGCGCCAGCAGCCAGGCTACCGGGACTAGGAGGATAGATACGCAGTATTTT,TRBD2,TRBV4-1,.,TRBJ2-3
CASSVIETQYF,TGTGCCAGCAGTGTCATAGAGACCCAGTACTTC,.,TRBV6-1,few,TRBJ2-5
CASSSGGRGTEAFF,TGCGCCAGCAGTTCTGGTGGGAGGGGCACTGAAGCTTTCTTT,.,TRBV5-1,.,TRBJ1-1
CASSLILGEKLFF,TGTGCCAGCAGTCTCATCCTTGGCGAAAAACTGTTTTTT,.,TRBV5-6,.,TRBJ1-4
CASSPTVYEQYF,TGTGCCAGCAGTCCGACAGTCTACGAGCAGTACTTC,.,TRBV11-2,.,TRBJ2-7
CSASLDTQYF,TGCAGTGCTAGCCTGGATACGCAGTATTTT,.,TRBV20-1,.,TRBJ2-3
CASSYVAGGSYNEQFF,TGTGCCAGCAGTTACGTAGCGGGGGGATCCTACAATGAGCAGTTCTTC,TRBD2,TRBV7-9,.,TRBJ2-1
CASELGGITSTDTQYF,TGTGCCAGCGAGCTGGGGGGGATTACTAGCACAGATACGCAGTATTTT,TRBD2,TRBV6-4,.,TRBJ2-3
CASSLAGPGHEQYF,TGTGCTAGCAGCTTAGCGGGTCCTGGGCACGAGCAGTACTTC,TRBD2,TRBV7-7,.,TRBJ2-7
CASSPISGGSETQYF,TGCGCCAGCAGCCCCATCTCGGGGGGGAGTGAGACCCAGTACTTC,TRBD2,TRBV5-1,.,TRBJ2-5
CASKKGDQPQHF,TGTGCCAGTAAGAAGGGAGATCAGCCCCAGCATTTT,.,TRBV19,.,TRBJ1-5
CAWTRGPRYEQYF,TGTGCCTGGACCAGGGGGCCCCGCTACGAGCAGTACTTC,TRBD1,TRBV30,.,TRBJ2-7
CASAPGAYEQYF,TGTGCTAGTGCCCCGGGAGCCTACGAGCAGTACTTC,.,TRBV12-5,.,TRBJ2-7